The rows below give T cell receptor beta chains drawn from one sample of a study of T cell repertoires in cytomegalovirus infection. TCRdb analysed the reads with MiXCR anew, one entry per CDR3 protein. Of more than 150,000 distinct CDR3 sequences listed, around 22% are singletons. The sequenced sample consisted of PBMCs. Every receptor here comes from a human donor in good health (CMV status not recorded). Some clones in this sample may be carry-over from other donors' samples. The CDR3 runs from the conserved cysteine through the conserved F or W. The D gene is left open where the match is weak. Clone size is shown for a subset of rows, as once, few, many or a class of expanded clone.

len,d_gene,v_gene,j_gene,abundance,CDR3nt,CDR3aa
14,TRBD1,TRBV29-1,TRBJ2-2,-,TGCAGCGTCACGGACAGGTTTAACACCGGGGAGCTGTTTTTT,CSVTDRFNTGELFF
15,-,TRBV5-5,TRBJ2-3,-,TGTGCCAGCAGCCATTTGACAGGTGGCACAGATACGCAGTATTTT,CASSHLTGGTDTQYF
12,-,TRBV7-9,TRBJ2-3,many,TGTGCCAACTCCAGGGACGCAGATACGCAGTATTTT,CANSRDADTQYF
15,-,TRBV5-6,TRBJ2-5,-,TGTGCCAGCAGCTTGGGGGCGGAGTACCAAGAGACCCAGTACTTC,CASSLGAEYQETQYF
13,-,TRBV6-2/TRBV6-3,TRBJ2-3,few,TGTGCCAGCACCAAACGGGGCACAGATACGCAGTATTTT,CASTKRGTDTQYF
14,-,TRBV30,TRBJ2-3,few,TGTGCCTGGAGTGCAGAGAGGAGCACAGATACGCAGTATTTT,CAWSAERSTDTQYF
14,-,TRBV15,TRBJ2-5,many,TGTGCCACCAGCACAGGTTTTAACCAAGAGACCCAGTACTTC,CATSTGFNQETQYF
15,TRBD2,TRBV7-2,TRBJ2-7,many,TGTGCCAGCAGCCTCGGCGGGAGGGACTTCTACGAGCAGTACTTC,CASSLGGRDFYEQYF
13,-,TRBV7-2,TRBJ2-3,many,TGTGCCAGCAGCTCGGGAATGCCAGATACGCAGTATTTT,CASSSGMPDTQYF
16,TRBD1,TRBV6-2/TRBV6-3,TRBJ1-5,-,TGTGCCAGCAGTCGGACAGGGGAATGGGGGAATCAGCCCCAGCATTTT,CASSRTGEWGNQPQHF
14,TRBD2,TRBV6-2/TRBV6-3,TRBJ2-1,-,TGTGCCAGCACAAGCGGGAGCCCTACCCTTGAGCAGTTCTTC,CASTSGSPTLEQFF
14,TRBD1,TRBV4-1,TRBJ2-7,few,TGCGCCAGCAGCCAATCCGGGACAGACTACGAGCAGTACTTC,CASSQSGTDYEQYF
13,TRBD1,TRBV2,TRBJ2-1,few,TGTGCCAGCAAACCAGGGGGTTACAATGAGCAGTTCTTC,CASKPGGYNEQFF
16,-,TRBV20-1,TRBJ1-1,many,TGCAGTGCTAGGGGGGGGCGGAGACCTATGAACACTGAAGCTTTCTTT,CSARGGRRPMNTEAFF
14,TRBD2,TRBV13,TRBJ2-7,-,TGTGCCAGCAGCTCCCCGGAGCGGGAGAGGGAGCAGTACTTC,CASSSPEREREQYF
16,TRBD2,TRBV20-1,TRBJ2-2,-,TGCAGTGCTAGAGATAGGGACTACGAGGACACCGGGGAGCTGTTTTTT,CSARDRDYEDTGELFF
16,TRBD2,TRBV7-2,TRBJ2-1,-,TGTGCCAGCAGCCCCCAGCTAGCGGGAGGATACAGTGAGCAGTTCTTC,CASSPQLAGGYSEQFF
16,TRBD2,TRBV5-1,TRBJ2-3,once,TGCGCCAGCGCCGGGACTAGCGGGGGGGCTCCAGATACGCAGTATTTT,CASAGTSGGAPDTQYF
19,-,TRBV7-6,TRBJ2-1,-,TGTGCCAGCAGCTTACCTAACAAGGAATCTAGCAGCTCCTACAATGAGCAGTTCTTC,CASSLPNKESSSSYNEQFF
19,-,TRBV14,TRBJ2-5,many,TGTGCCAGCAGCCCCAGTGGTAGGACTATTCGTTCGGGGAGAGAGACCCAGTACTTC,CASSPSGRTIRSGRETQYF
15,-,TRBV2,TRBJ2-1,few,TGTGCCAGCAGTGTTCAGCGGTTTACCTACAATGAGCAGTTCTTC,CASSVQRFTYNEQFF
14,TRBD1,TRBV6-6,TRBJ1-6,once,TGTGCCAGCAGTGCACAGGGGTGGAGATCACCCCTCCACTTT,CASSAQGWRSPLHF
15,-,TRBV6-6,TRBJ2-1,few,TGTGCCAGCACCCATCCGGGGAATTCCTACAATGAGCAGTTCTTC,CASTHPGNSYNEQFF
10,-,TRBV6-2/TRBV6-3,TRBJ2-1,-,TGTGCCAGCTATGGGAATGAGCAGTTCTTC,CASYGNEQFF
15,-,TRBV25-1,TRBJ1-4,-,TGTGCCAGCAGTGCCCTCGGTTCAACTAATGAAAAACTGTTTTTT,CASSALGSTNEKLFF
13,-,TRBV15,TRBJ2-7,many,TGTGCCACCAGCGACAGGTCGTGGGACGAGCAGTACTTC,CATSDRSWDEQYF
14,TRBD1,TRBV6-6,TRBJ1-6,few,TGTGCCAGCACTTTGACAGGGGGCAATTCACCCCTCCACTTT,CASTLTGGNSPLHF
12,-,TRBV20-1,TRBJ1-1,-,TGCAGTGCCCGGACGGTGAACACTGAAGCTTTGTTT,CSARTVNTEALF
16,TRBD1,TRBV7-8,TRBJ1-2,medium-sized,TGTGCCAGCAGCTTAGGTGTTTCGGGACAGAACTATGGCTACACCTTC,CASSLGVSGQNYGYTF
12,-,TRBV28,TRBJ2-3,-,TGTGCCAGCAGCCTAGGGACTCTAACGCAGTATTTT,CASSLGTLTQYF